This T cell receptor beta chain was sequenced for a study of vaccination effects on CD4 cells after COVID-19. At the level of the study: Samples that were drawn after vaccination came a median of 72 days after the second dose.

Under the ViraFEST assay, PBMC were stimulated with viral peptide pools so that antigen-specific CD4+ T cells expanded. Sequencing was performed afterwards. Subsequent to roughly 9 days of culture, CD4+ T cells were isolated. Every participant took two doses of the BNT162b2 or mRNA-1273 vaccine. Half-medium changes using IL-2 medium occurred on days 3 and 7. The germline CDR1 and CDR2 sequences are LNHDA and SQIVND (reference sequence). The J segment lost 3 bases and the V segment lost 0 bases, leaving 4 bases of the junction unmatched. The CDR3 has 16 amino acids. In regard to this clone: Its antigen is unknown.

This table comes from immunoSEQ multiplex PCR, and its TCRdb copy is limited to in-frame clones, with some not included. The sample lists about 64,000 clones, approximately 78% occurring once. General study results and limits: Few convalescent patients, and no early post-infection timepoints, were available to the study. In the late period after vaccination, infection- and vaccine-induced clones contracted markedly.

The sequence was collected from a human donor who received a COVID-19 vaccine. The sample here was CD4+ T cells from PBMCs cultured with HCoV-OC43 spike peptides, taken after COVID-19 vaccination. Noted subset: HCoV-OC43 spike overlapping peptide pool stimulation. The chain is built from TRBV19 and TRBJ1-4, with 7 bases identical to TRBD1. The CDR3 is CASSIDAGTANEKLFF. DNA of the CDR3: TGTGCCAGTAGTATAGATGCGGGGACAGCTAATGAAAAACTGTTTTTT.